The 13 T cell receptor beta chains below come from one sample, sequenced in a study of cytomegalovirus exposure and HLA in healthy donors. Assay used: immunoSEQ multiplex PCR; TCRdb lists only in-frame clones, some missing. The sample holds 150,000 to 200,000 clones; roughly 80% are singletons and the top ten take around 2%. The sample consisted of PBMCs. Every receptor here comes from a man aged 25 to 40 in good health and CMV-seropositive.

This clone was picked up a small number of times. The chain uses TRBV11-2 and TRBJ2-5; 14 positions match TRBD2. Germline values: CDR1 SGHAT, CDR2 FQNNGV. The CDR3 has 18 residues. After removal of 5 bases from V and 0 bases from J, the junction contained 8 bases not matched to a gene. CDR3 sequence (DNA): TGTGCCAGCAGCCCCGGGACTAGCGGGGGAGGGTACCAAGAGACCCAGTACTTC. Its protein is CASSPGTSGGGYQETQYF.

The chain employs TRBV10-2 and TRBJ1-1, with a possible D match to TRBD1 (6 bases). Trimming left V 6 bases short and J 1 base short, with 9 bases between. Germline V gene sequence: CDR1 WSHSY, CDR2 SAAADI. The CDR3 sequence is 13 residues long. DNA of the CDR3: TGCGCCAGCAGCGCAGGGGAGAACACTGAAGCTTTCTTT. Protein product: CASSAGENTEAFF.

J is TRBJ2-7 and V is TRBV7-2; 8 bases align to TRBD1. Unmatched junction bases numbered 7, after V lost 1 base and J lost 8 bases. Germline lookup yields CDR1 SGHTA and CDR2 FQGNSA. This CDR3 contains 14 residues. CDR3 loop: CASSLDATGDKQYF. The CDR3 DNA sequence: TGTGCCAGCAGCTTAGATGCGACAGGGGACAAGCAGTACTTC. Based on the CDR3 plus reference TRBV7-2 and TRBJ2-7, the full variable domain is GAGVSQSPSNKVTEKGKDVELRCDPISGHTALYWYRQSLGQGLEFLIYFQGNSAPDKSGLPSDRFSAERTGGSVSTLTIQRTQQEDSAVYLCASSLDATGDKQYFGPGTRLTVT.

This clone was seen a handful of times. J is TRBJ2-7 and V is TRBV11-2; D perhaps matches TRBD2 (5 bases). Germline V gene sequence: CDR1 SGHAT, CDR2 FQNNGV. The CDR3 is made up of 13 amino acids. Trimming stripped 3 bases from V and 3 bases from J, with 9 bases between. The CDR3 is CASSFGEGYEQYF. Written as DNA, the CDR3 is TGTGCCAGCAGCTTTGGAGAGGGCTACGAGCAGTACTTC. The full variable domain, with the rest looked up from reference TRBV11-2 and TRBJ2-7, is EAGVAQSPRYKIIEKRQSVAFWCNPISGHATLYWYQQILGQGPKLLIQFQNNGVVDDSQLPKDRFSAERLKGVDSTLKIQPAKLEDSAVYLCASSFGEGYEQYFGPGTRLTVT.

This clone was counted once. The V call is TRBV6-5, the J call TRBJ2-7, with 7 bases identical to TRBD1. Unmatched junction bases numbered 0, after V lost 2 bases and J lost 5 bases. The CDR3 runs 12 residues. Germline CDR1 and CDR2: MNHEY and SVGAGI. As DNA, the CDR3 is TGTGCCAGCAGTTACGGGACAGACGAGCAGTACTTC. Its translation: CASSYGTDEQYF.

The chain joins TRBV19 to TRBJ2-1, with TRBD2 matching over 7 bases. The CDR3 has 16 amino acids. CDR1 and CDR2 from the germline V gene are LNHDA and SQIVND (reference sequence). Trimming removed 5 bases from V and 8 bases from J; junction bases left unmatched: 15. In DNA, the CDR3 is TGTGCCAGTAGTTCACCCCGGACTAGGGGTTTCGATGAGCAGTTCTTC. This encodes CASSSPRTRGFDEQFF.

The CDR3 reads CASSYRGENTEAFF. The CDR3 DNA follows: TGCGCCAGCAGCTACAGGGGCGAGAACACTGAAGCTTTCTTT. The J gene is TRBJ1-1, the V gene TRBV5-1; 7 bases map to TRBD1. Germline CDR1 reads SGHRS; CDR2 reads YFSETQ. The CDR3 sequence is 14 residues long. J lost 1 base, V lost 3 bases, and 3 bases had no gene match.

V and J are TRBV19 and TRBJ1-5, with 9 bases lining up with TRBD1. CDR3 size: 17 residues. Germline assignment: CDR1 LNHDA and CDR2 SQIVND (reference sequence). With V trimmed by 3 bases and J by 0 bases, 6 bases remained unmatched. The CDR3 bases are TGTGCCAGTAGTATCCAACGGGACAGGGCTAGCAATCAGCCCCAGCATTTT. It translates to CASSIQRDRASNQPQHF.

The genes are TRBV6-1 and TRBJ2-2; D unclear. Germline V gene lookup returns CDR1 MNHNS and CDR2 SASEGT. The CDR3 consists of 14 residues. Trimming took 1 base from V and 5 from J, leaving 8 bases between them. CDR3 in DNA: TGTGCCAGCAGTGAAGACTTACTGACCGGGGAGCTGTTTTTT. Protein sequence: CASSEDLLTGELFF.

This sequence joins TRBV9 and TRBJ1-3; 7 bases align to TRBD1. The CDR3 covers 14 residues. Germline loops: CDR1 SGDLS, CDR2 YYNGEE. V lost 1 base, J lost 8 bases, and 6 bases stayed unmatched. The CDR3 here is CASSVNKGTDTIYF. In DNA, the CDR3 is TGTGCCAGCAGCGTAAATAAAGGGACAGACACCATATATTTT.

The table lists this clone with a few counts. The genes are TRBV6-6 and TRBJ2-3, with TRBD1 matching 9 bases. The germline V gene has CDR1 MNHNY and CDR2 SVGAGI (reference sequence). Trimming at V came to 2 bases and at J to 4 bases, leaving 4 bases not matched to a gene. The CDR3 loop spans 15 amino acids. This chain's CDR3 is CASSYGQGRPDTQYF. The DNA of the CDR3 is TGTGCCAGCAGTTACGGACAGGGGCGCCCAGATACGCAGTATTTT.

The chain couples TRBV5-1 to TRBJ1-1, with D possibly TRBD1 on 6 matching bases. This CDR3 is 15 amino acids long. Trimming removed 0 bases at V and 0 bases at J, with 9 bases between. The germline V gene has CDR1 SGHRS and CDR2 YFSETQ. CDR3 bases: TGCGCCAGCAGCTTGGCCCAGGGGATGAACACTGAAGCTTTCTTT. This encodes CASSLAQGMNTEAFF.

The chain uses TRBV5-1 and TRBJ1-5; 9 positions match TRBD1. CDR3 length equals 15 residues. Germline V gene data show CDR1 as SGHRS and CDR2 as YFSETQ. With 4 bases clipped from V and 5 bases from J, the junction kept 7 bases outside the gene matches. The CDR3 DNA reads TGCGCCAGCAGCCCTGGGACAGGGCAAGATCAGCCCCAGCATTTT. Protein product: CASSPGTGQDQPQHF. The full variable domain, its missing parts supplied by reference TRBV5-1 and TRBJ1-5, is KAGVTQTPRYLIKTRGQQVTLSCSPISGHRSVSWYQQTPGQGLQFLFEYFSETQRNKGNFPGRFSGRQFSNSRSEMNVSTLELGDSALYLCASSPGTGQDQPQHFGDGTRLSIL.